This T cell receptor (beta chain) was profiled in a study of blood T cell repertoires in COVID-19. Study as a whole: Whether acute or convalescent, the COVID-19 samples came from the United States, Italy and Spain. Sources were T cells, B-cell-depleted T cells, or PBMCs; the material itself was cDNA or gDNA.

Trimming removed 5 bases at V and 0 bases at J, with 5 bases between. Germline V gene data show CDR1 as SGHVS and CDR2 as FQNEAQ. The length of the CDR3 is 12 residues. The method was immunoSEQ multiplex PCR; TCRdb's version includes in-frame clones alone and lacks a portion of them. The sample has 150,000 or so clones; 70% to 90% are singletons. Participants' reported clinical history set cohort assignment. Before being deemed recovered, Cohort 3 donors had two negative PCRs, clearance, or symptom resolution. This clonotype was sampled from a woman in her forties or fifties who had recovered from COVID-19. Sequencing used PBMCs or T cells enriched from blood (not recorded which). The J gene is TRBJ2-7, the V gene TRBV7-8; no clear D gene. The CDR3 spells CASSLSSYEQYF. As DNA, the CDR3 is TGTGCCAGCAGCCTGAGCTCCTACGAGCAGTACTTC. Combining the CDR3 with reference TRBV7-8 and TRBJ2-7 gives the whole variable domain GAGVSQSPRYKVAKRGQDVALRCDPISGHVSLFWYQQALGQGPEFLTYFQNEAQLDKSGLPSDRFFAERPEGSVSTLKIQRTQQEDSAVYLCASSLSSYEQYFGPGTRLTVT.